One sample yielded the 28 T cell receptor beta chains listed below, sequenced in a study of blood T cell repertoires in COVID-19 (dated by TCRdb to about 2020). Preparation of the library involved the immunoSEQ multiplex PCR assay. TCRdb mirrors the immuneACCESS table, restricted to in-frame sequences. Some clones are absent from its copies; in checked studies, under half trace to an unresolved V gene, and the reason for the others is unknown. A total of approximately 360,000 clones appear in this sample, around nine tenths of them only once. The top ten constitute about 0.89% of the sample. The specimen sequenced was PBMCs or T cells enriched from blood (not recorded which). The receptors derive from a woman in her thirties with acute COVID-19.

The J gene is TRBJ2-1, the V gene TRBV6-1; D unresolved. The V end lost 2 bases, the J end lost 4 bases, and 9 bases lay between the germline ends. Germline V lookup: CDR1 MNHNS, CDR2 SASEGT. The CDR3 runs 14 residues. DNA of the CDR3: TGTGCCAGCAGTGAACTAGTAGCATACAATGAGCAGTTCTTC. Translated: CASSELVAYNEQFF.

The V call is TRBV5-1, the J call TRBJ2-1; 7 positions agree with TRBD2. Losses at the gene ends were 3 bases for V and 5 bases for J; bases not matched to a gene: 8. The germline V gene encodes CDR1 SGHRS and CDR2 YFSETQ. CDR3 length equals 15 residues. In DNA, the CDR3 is TGCGCCAGCAGCTCCCGACTAGCCCTAGACAATGAGCAGTTCTTC. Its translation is CASSSRLALDNEQFF.

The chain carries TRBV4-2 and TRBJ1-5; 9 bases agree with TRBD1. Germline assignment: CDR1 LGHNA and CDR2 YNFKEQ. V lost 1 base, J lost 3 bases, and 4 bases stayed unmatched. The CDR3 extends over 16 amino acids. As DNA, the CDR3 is TGTGCCAGCAGCCAAGGGACAGGGGCCTTCAATCAGCCCCAGCATTTT. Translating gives CASSQGTGAFNQPQHF.

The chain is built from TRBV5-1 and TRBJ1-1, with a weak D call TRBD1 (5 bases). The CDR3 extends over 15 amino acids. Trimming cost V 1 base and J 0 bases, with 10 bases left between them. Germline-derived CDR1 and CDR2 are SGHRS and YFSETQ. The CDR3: CASSLIGQMNTEAFF. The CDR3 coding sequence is TGCGCCAGCAGCTTGATAGGACAAATGAACACTGAAGCTTTCTTT.

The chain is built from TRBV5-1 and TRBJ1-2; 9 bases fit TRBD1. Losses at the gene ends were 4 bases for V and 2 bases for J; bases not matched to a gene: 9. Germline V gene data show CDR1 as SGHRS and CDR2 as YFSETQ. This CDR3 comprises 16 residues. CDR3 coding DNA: TGCGCCAGCAGCACCGATGGGACAGGGTACAACTATGGCTACACCTTC. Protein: CASSTDGTGYNYGYTF.

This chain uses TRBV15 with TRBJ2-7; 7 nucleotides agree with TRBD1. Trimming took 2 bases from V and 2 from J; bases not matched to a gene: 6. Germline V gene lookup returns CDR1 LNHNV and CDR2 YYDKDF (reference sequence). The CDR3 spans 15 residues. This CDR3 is CATSRRRDSPYEQYF. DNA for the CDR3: TGTGCCACCAGCAGAAGAAGGGACAGCCCCTACGAGCAGTACTTC.

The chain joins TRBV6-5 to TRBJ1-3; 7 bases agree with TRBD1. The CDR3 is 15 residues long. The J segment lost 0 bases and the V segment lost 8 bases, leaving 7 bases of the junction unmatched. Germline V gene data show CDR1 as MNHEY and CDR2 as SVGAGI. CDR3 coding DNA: TGTGCCAGCCAGAGACAGGGCCCCTCTGGAAACACCATATATTTT. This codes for CASQRQGPSGNTIYF.

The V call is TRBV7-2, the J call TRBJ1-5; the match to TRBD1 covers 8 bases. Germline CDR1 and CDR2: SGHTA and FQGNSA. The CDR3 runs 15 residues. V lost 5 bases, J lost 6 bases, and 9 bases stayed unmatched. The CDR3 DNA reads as TGTGCCAGCAGCAAAACAGGGGGTTACGGTCAGCCCCAGCATTTT. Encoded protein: CASSKTGGYGQPQHF.

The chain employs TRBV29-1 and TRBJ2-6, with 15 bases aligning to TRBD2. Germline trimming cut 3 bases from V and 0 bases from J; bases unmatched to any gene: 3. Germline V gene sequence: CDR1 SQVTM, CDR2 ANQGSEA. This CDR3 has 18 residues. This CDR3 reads CSVEGLAGGDSGANVLTF. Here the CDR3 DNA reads TGCAGCGTTGAGGGACTAGCGGGGGGTGACTCTGGGGCCAACGTCCTGACTTTC.

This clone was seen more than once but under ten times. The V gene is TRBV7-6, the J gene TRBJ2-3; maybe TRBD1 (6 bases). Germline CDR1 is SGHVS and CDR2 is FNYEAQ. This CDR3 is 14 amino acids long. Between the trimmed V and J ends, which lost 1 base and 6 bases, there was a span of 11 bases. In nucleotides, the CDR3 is TGTGCCAGCAGCTTAGAGGTAACAGGGGATACGCAGTATTTT. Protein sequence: CASSLEVTGDTQYF. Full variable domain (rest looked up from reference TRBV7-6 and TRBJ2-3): GAGVSQSPRYKVTKRGQDVALRCDPISGHVSLYWYRQALGQGPEFLTYFNYEAQQDKSGLPNDRFSAERPEGSISTLTIQRTEQRDSAMYRCASSLEVTGDTQYFGPGTRLTVL.

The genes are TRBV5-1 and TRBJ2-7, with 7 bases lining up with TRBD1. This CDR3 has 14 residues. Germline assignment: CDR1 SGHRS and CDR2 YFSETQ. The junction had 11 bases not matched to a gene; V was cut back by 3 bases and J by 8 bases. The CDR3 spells CASSSGTADVQQYF. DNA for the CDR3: TGCGCCAGCAGCTCCGGGACAGCCGATGTGCAGCAGTACTTC.

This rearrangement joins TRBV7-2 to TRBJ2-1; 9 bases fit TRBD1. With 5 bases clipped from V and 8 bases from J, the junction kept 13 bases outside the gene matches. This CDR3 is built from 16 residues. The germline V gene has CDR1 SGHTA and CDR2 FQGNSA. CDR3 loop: CASSLPSTGGNYEQFF. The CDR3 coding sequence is TGTGCCAGCAGCCTCCCGTCGACAGGGGGGAATTATGAGCAGTTCTTC.

The CDR3 loop is CASSLPGMNTGELFF. CDR3 nucleotide sequence: TGTGCCAGCAGCTTGCCGGGGATGAACACCGGGGAGCTGTTTTTT. The chain links TRBV5-6 to TRBJ2-2; weak D call: TRBD2 (5 bases). This CDR3 has 15 residues. Trimming pared 1 base from V and 1 base from J, leaving 8 bases between. Per germline, CDR1 SGHDT and CDR2 YYEEEE.

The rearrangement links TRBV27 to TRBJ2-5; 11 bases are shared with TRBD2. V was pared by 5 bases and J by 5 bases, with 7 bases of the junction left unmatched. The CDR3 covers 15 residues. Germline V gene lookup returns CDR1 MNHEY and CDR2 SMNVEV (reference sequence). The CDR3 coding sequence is TGTGCCAGCAGTATTAGCGGGGGGGCGGGCGAGACCCAGTACTTC. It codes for CASSISGGAGETQYF.

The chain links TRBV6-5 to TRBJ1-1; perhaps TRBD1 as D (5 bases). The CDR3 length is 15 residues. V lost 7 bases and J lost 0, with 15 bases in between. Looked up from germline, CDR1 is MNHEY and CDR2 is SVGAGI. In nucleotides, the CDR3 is TGTGCCAGCACCCTAGGAACAGGACTGAACACTGAAGCTTTCTTT. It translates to CASTLGTGLNTEAFF.

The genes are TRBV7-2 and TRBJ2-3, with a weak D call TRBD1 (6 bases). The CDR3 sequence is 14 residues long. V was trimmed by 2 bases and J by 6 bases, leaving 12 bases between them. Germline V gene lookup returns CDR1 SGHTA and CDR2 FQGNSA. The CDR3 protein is CASSLQGQSDTQYF. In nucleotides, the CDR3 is TGTGCCAGCAGCTTACAGGGGCAGTCGGATACGCAGTATTTT.

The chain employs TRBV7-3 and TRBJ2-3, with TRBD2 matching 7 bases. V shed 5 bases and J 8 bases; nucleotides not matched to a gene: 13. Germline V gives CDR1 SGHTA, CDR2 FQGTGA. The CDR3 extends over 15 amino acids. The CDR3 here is CASSPYRGDQSTQYF. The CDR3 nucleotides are TGTGCCAGCAGCCCCTATCGGGGGGACCAGAGTACGCAGTATTTT.

In DNA form, the CDR3 reads TGTGCCAGCAGCACCCGACTAGCCTTTAGCACAGATACGCAGTATTTT. Protein product: CASSTRLAFSTDTQYF. This sequence joins TRBV9 and TRBJ2-3, with 7 bases identical to TRBD2. From germline, CDR1 is SGDLS and CDR2 YYNGEE. CDR3 length: 16 residues. J was trimmed by 0 bases and V by 4 bases; bases with no gene match: 8.

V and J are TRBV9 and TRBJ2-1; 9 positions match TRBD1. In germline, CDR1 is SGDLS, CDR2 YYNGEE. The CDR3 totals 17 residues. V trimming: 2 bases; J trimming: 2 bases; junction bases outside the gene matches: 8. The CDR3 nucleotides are TGTGCCAGCAGCGTCTCTCTCACAGGGGGCACCTACAATGAGCAGTTCTTC. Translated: CASSVSLTGGTYNEQFF.

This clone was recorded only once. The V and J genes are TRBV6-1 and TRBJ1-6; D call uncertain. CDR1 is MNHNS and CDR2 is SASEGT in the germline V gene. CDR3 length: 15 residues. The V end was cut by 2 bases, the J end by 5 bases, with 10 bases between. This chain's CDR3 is CASSELRFDNSPLHF. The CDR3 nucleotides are TGTGCCAGCAGTGAATTGAGGTTCGATAATTCACCCCTCCACTTT.

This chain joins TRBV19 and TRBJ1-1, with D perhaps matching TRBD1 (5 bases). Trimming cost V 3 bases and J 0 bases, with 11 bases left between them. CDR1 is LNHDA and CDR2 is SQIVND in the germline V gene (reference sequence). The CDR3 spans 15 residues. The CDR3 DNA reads TGTGCCAGTAGTATTTATGCAGGGATGAACACTGAAGCTTTCTTT. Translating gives CASSIYAGMNTEAFF. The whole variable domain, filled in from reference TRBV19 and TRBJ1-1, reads DGGITQSPKYLFRKEGQNVTLSCEQNLNHDAMYWYRQDPGQGLRLIYYSQIVNDFQKGDIAEGYSVSREKKESFPLTVTSAQKNPTAFYLCASSIYAGMNTEAFFGQGTRLTVV.

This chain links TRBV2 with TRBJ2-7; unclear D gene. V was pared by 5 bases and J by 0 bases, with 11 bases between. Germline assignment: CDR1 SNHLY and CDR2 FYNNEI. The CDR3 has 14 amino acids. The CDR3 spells CASSQIRSSYEQYF. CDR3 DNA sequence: TGTGCCAGCAGTCAGATCCGGAGCTCCTACGAGCAGTACTTC.

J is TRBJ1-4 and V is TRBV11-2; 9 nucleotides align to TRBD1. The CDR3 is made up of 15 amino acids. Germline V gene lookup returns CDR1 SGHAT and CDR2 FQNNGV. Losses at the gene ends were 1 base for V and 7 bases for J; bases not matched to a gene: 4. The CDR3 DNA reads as TGTGCCAGCAGCTTAGGGACAGGGGTTAGTGAAAAACTGTTTTTT. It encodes CASSLGTGVSEKLFF.

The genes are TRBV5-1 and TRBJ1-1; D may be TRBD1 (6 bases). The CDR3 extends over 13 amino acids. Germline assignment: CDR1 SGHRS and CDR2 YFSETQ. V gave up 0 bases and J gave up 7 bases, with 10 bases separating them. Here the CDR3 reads CASSLGTANEAFF. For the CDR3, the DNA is TGCGCCAGCAGCTTGGGGACAGCCAATGAAGCTTTCTTT.

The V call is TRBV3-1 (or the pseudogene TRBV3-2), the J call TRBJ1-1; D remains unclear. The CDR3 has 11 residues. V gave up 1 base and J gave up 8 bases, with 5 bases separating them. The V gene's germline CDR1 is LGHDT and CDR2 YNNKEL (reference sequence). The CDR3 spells CASSQAREAFF. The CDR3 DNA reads TGTGCCAGCAGCCAAGCCAGGGAAGCTTTCTTT.

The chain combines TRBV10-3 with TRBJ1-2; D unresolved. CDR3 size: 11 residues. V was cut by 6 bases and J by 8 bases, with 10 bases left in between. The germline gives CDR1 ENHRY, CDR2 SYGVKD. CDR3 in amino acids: CAISSTWGYTF. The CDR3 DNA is TGTGCCATCAGCTCTACGTGGGGCTACACCTTC.

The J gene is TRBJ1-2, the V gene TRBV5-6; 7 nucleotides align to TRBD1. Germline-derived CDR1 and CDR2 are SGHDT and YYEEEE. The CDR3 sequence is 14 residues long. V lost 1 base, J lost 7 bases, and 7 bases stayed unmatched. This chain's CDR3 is CASSLLVKGAGYTF. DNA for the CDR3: TGTGCCAGCAGCTTGTTGGTAAAGGGGGCTGGCTACACCTTC.

The CDR3 DNA is TGTGCCACCAGTGACCCGGTCTCCAATCAGCCCCAGCATTTT. Its translation is CATSDPVSNQPQHF. The chain employs TRBV24-1 and TRBJ1-5, with D uncertain. Trimming took off 4 bases at V and 3 bases at J, with 9 bases between the two ends. Looked up from germline, CDR1 is KGHDR and CDR2 is SFDVKD. This CDR3 region has 14 residues.